These 3 T cell receptor beta chains came from one sample sequenced in a study of human T cells and chemical hapten exposure (dated by TCRdb to the early 2020s). Library creation used RACE. The sequencer listed for this sample is NextSeq 500. TCRdb cleaned the public reads at Q25 with fastp, built clones with MiXCR and kept in-frame beta chains. Rows with a matching CDR3 protein are joined into one entry that keeps the most common DNA and genes. This sample holds 65,000 to 90,000 distinct CDR3 sequences; approximately 7% were observed only once. 1% to 1.5% of the sample is taken by the ten largest. This specimen's time point label, interpreted: patch test 2, 6 weeks after DPC sensitization. Per the publication, the treatment or condition label means: therapeutic diphenylcyclopropenone sensitization with weekly scalp DPC. The sample in question was whole blood, obtained in connection with sensitization to the hapten diphenylcyclopropenone (DPC). Every receptor here comes from a woman in her twenties or thirties with alopecia areata. Some clones in this sample may be carry-over from other donors' samples.

The CDR3 DNA sequence: TGTGCCAGCACCTTCGGAGGTCAATACAATGAGCAGTTCTTC. It is translated as CASTFGGQYNEQFF. The chain employs TRBV12-3 or TRBV12-4 and TRBJ2-1; D possibly corresponds to TRBD2 (5 bases). The CDR3 extends over 14 amino acids. The germline V and J ends were trimmed by 7 bases and 4 bases, with 14 bases remaining between them.

This clonotype has ten or more counts. The chain recombines TRBV2 with TRBJ2-7; a possible D gene is TRBD2 (5 bases). V was trimmed by 4 bases and J by 6 bases, leaving 13 bases between them. CDR1 SNHLY and CDR2 FYNNEI come from the germline V gene. The CDR3 spans 13 residues. The CDR3 DNA follows: TGTGCCAGCAGTGCCAAGAGGGAGCGCGAGCAGTACTTC. Amino acid sequence: CASSAKREREQYF.

This clonotype was counted at least ten times. The gene calls are TRBV30 and TRBJ1-2; D may be TRBD1 (6 bases). The V end lost 1 base, the J end lost 2 bases, and 11 bases lay between the germline ends. In germline, CDR1 is GTSNPN, CDR2 SVGIG (reference sequence). This CDR3 comprises 14 residues. CDR3 sequence (DNA): TGTGCCTGGAGTGGGACAGCGGTCAACTATGGCTACACCTTC. It translates to CAWSGTAVNYGYTF.